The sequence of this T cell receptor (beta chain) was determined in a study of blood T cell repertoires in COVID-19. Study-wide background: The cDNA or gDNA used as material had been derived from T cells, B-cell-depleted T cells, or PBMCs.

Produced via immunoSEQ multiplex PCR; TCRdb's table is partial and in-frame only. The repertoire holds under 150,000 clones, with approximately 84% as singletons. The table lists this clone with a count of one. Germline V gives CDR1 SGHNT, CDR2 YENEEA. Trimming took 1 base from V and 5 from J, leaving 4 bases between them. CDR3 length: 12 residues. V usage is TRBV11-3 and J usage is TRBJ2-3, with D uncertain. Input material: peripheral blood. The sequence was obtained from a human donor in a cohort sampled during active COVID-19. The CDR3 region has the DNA TGTGCCAGCAGCTTAGTAGAAGATACGCAGTATTTT. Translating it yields CASSLVEDTQYF.